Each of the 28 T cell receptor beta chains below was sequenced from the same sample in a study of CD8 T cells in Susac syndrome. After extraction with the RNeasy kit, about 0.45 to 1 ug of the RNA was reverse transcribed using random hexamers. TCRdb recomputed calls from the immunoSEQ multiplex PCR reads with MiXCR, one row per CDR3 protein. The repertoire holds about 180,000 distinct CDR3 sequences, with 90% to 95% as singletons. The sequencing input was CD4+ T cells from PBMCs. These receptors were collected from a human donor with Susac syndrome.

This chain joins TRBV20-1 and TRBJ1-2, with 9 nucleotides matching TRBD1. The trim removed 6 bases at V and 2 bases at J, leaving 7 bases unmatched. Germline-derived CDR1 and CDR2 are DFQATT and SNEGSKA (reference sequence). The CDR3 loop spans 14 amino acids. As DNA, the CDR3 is TGCAGTGCCACCCGGGACAGGGAGAACTATGGCTACACCTTC. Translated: CSATRDRENYGYTF.

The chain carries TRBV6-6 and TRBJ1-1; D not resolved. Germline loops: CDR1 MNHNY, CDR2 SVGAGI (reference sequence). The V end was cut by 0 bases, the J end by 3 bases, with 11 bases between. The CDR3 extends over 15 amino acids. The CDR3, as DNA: TGTGCCAGCAGTTACTCTGGGAGATTAGACACTGAAGCTTTCTTT. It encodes CASSYSGRLDTEAFF.

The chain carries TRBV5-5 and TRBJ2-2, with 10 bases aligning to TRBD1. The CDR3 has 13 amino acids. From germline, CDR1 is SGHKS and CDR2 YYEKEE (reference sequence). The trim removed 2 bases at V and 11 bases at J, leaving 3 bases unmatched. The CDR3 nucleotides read TGTGCCAGCAGCTTTTGGGACAGGGGAGAGCTGTTTTTT. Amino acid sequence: CASSFWDRGELFF.

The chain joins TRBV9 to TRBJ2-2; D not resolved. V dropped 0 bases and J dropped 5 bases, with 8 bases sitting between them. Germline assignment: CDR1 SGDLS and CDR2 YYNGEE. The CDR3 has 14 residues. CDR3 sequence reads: CASSVGVTTGELFF. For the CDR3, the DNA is TGTGCCAGCAGCGTAGGGGTGACAACCGGGGAGCTGTTTTTT.

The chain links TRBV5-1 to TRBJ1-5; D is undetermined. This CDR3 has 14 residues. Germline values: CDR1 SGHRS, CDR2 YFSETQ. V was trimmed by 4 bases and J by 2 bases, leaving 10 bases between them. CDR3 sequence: CASSDGVGNQPQHF. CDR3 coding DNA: TGCGCCAGCAGCGATGGGGTTGGCAATCAGCCCCAGCATTTT.

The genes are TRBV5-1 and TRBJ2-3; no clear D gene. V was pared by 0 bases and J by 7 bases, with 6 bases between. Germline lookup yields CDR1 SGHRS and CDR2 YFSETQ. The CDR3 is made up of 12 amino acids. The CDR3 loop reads CASSLDLNTQYF. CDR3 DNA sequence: TGCGCCAGCAGCTTGGATTTGAATACGCAGTATTTT.

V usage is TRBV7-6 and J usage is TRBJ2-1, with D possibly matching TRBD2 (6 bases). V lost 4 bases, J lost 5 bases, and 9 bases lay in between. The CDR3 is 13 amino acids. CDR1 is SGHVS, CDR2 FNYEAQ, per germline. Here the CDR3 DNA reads TGTGCCAGCAGCTCTCGACTAGACAATGAGCAGTTCTTC. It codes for CASSSRLDNEQFF.

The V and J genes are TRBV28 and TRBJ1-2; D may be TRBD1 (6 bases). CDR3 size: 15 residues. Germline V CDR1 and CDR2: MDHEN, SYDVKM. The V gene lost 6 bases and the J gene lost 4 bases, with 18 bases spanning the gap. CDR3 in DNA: TGTGCCAGCAGAACAGTAGGGACAACTGGCTATGGCTACACCTTC. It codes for CASRTVGTTGYGYTF.

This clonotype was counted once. CDR3 region: CASSSRQGSNSPLHF. The CDR3 bases are TGTGCCAGCAGCTCGAGACAGGGATCCAATTCACCCCTCCACTTT. V and J are TRBV7-9 and TRBJ1-6, with TRBD1 matching over 7 bases. The CDR3 extends over 15 amino acids. CDR1 is SEHNR and CDR2 is FQNEAQ in the germline V gene (reference sequence). Trimming removed 4 bases from V and 7 bases from J; junction bases left unmatched: 7.

The chain's CDR3 is CATSRDIGGTDTQYF. As DNA, the CDR3 is TGTGCCACCAGCAGAGATATAGGGGGTACAGATACGCAGTATTTT. V gene TRBV15 combines with J gene TRBJ2-3; tentative D call: TRBD1 (6 bases). V dropped 0 bases and J dropped 3 bases, with 10 bases sitting between them. Germline V CDR1 and CDR2: LNHNV, YYDKDF (reference sequence). This CDR3 comprises 15 residues.

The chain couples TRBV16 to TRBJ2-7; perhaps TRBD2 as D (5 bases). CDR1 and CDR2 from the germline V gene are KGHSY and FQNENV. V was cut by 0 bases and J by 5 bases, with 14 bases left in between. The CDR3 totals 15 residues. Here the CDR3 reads CASSQSLGSQNEQYF. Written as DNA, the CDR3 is TGTGCCAGCAGCCAATCATTGGGGAGCCAAAACGAGCAGTACTTC. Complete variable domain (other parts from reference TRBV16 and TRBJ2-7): GEEVAQTPKHLVRGEGQKAKLYCAPIKGHSYVFWYQQVLKNEFKFLISFQNENVFDETGMPKERFSAKCLPNSPCSLEIQATKLEDSAVYFCASSQSLGSQNEQYFGPGTRLTVT.

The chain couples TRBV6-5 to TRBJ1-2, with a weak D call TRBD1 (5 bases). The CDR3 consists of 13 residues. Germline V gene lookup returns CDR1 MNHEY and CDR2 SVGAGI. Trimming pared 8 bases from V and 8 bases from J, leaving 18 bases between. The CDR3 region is CASASLGAGGYTF. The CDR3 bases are TGTGCCAGCGCCTCCCTCGGGGCGGGGGGCTACACCTTC.

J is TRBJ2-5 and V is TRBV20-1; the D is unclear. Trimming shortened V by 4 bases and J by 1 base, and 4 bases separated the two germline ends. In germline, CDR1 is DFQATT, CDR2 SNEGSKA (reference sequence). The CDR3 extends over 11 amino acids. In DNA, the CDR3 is TGCAGTGCTAAAATCCAAGAGACCCAGTACTTC. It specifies CSAKIQETQYF.

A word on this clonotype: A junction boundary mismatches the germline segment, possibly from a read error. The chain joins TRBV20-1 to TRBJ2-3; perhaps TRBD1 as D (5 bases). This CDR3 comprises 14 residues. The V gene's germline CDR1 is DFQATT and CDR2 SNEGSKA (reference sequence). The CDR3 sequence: CSARGQMLTNTQYF. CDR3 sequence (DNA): TGCAGTGCTAGAGGACAGATGCTCACAAATACGCAGTATTTT.

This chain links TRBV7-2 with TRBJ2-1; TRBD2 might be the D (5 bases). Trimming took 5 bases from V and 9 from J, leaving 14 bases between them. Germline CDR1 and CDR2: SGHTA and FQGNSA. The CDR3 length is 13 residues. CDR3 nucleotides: TGTGCCAGCAGCCGCACGAGCGGTACTGAGCAGTTCTTC. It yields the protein CASSRTSGTEQFF.

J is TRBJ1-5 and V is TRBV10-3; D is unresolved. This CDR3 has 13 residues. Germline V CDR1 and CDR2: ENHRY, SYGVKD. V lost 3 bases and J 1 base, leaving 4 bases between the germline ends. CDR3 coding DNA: TGTGCCATCAGTGATGGGAGCAATCAGCCCCAGCATTTT. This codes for CAISDGSNQPQHF.

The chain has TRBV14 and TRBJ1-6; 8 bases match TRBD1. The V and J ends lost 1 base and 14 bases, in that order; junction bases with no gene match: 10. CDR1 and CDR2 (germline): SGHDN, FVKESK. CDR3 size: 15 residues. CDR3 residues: CASSQAPRGRVALHF. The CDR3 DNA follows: TGTGCCAGCAGCCAAGCACCCAGGGGGCGCGTAGCCCTCCACTTT.

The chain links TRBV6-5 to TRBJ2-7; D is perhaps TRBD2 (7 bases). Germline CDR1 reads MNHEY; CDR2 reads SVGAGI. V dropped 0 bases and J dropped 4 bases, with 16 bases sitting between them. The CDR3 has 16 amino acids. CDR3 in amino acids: CASSYSYTGGAYEQYF. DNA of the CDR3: TGTGCCAGCAGTTACTCGTATACGGGGGGCGCATACGAGCAGTACTTC.

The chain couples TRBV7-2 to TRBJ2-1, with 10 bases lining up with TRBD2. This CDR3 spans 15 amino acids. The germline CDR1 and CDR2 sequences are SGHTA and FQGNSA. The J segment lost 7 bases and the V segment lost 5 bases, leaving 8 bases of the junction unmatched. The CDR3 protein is CASSPEAGGRNEQFF. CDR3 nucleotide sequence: TGTGCCAGCAGCCCCGAAGCGGGGGGGAGGAATGAGCAGTTCTTC.

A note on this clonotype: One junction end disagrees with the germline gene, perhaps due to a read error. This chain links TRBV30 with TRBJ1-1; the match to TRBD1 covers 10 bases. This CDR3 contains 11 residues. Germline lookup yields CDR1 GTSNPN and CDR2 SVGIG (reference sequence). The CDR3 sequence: CAWSWGQGMFF. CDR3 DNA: TGTGCCTGGAGTTGGGGACAGGGGATGTTTTTT.

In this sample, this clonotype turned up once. CDR3 sequence reads: CSARDDATGGPDTQYF. The CDR3 nucleotides are TGCAGTGCTAGAGATGACGCGACGGGGGGGCCAGATACGCAGTATTTT. The rearrangement links TRBV20-1 to TRBJ2-3, with TRBD2 identical over 8 bases. The CDR3 is 16 residues long. Germline assignment: CDR1 DFQATT and CDR2 SNEGSKA (reference sequence). V dropped 0 bases and J dropped 4; count of bases not matched to a gene: 9.

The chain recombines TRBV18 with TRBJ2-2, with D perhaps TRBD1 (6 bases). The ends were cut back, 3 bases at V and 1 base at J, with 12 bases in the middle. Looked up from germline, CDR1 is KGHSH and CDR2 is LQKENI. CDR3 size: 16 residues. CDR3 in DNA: TGTGCCAGCTCACCGGCTCCGGGACAGAACACCGGGGAGCTGTTTTTT. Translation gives CASSPAPGQNTGELFF. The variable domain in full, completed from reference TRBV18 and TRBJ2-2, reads NAGVMQNPRHLVRRRGQEARLRCSPMKGHSHVYWYRQLPEEGLKFMVYLQKENIIDESGMPKERFSAEFPKEGPSILRIQQVVRGDSAAYFCASSPAPGQNTGELFFGEGSRLTVL.

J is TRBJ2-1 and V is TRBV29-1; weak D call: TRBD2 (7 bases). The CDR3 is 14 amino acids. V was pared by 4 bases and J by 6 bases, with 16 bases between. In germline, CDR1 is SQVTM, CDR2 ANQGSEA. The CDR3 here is CSVASAGASNEQFF. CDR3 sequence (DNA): TGCAGCGTTGCATCGGCGGGGGCCTCCAATGAGCAGTTCTTC.

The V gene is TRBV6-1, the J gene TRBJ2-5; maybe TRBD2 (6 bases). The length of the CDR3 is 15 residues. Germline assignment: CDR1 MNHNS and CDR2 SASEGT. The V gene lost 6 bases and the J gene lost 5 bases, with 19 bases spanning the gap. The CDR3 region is CASSPRRAHEETQYF. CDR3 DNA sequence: TGTGCCAGCAGCCCTAGGAGGGCCCATGAGGAGACCCAGTACTTC.

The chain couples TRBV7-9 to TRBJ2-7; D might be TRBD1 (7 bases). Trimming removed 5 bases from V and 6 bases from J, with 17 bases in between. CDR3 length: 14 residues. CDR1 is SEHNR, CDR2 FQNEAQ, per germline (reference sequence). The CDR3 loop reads CASSPDREDGEQYF. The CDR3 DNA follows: TGTGCCAGCAGCCCCGACAGGGAGGATGGCGAGCAGTACTTC.

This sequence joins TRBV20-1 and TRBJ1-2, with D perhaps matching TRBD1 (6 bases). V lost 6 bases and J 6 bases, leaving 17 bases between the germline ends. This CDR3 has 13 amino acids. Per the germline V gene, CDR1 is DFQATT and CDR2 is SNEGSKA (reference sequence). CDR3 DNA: TGCAGTGCCGCTCCAGGGGATCGGGATGGCTACACCTTC. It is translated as CSAAPGDRDGYTF.

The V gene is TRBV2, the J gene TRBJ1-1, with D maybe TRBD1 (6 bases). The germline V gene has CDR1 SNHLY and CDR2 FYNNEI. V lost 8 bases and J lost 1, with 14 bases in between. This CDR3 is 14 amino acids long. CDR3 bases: TGTGCCAGCCAGAGGACAGCCACGAACACTGAAGCTTTCTTT. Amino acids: CASQRTATNTEAFF. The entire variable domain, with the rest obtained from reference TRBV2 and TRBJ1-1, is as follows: EPEVTQTPSHQVTQMGQEVILRCVPISNHLYFYWYRQILGQKVEFLVSFYNNEISEKSEIFDDQFSVERPDGSNFTLKIRSTKLEDSAMYFCASQRTATNTEAFFGQGTRLTVV.

As DNA, the CDR3 is TGCGCCAGCAGCTTGGGGAGGGCTAGCTCCTACGAGCAGTACTTC. This sequence encodes CASSLGRASSYEQYF. The chain joins TRBV5-1 to TRBJ2-7; D is possibly TRBD2 (6 bases). V lost 0 bases, J lost 0 bases, and 10 bases lay in between. This CDR3 comprises 15 residues. Germline loops: CDR1 SGHRS, CDR2 YFSETQ.